The clone carrying this T cell receptor (beta chain) was observed a few times. The sequenced template was cDNA made from the entire isolated RNA. Data came from immunoSEQ multiplex PCR; TCRdb stores just in-frame clones and leaves some out. The repertoire consists of 500,000 to 700,000 clones, with 15% to 17% occurring once and the leading ten covering approximately 0.093%. The data are from a study of beta chain features in type 1 diabetes. The TCR comes from a man younger than 30 in good health. The specimen sequenced was naive CD4+ T cells from blood.

CDR3 sequence: CASSLPKLAGHKETQYF. The CDR3, as DNA: TGTGCCAGCAGCTTACCGAAACTAGCGGGACATAAGGAGACCCAGTACTTC. J is TRBJ2-5 and V is TRBV7-9; 10 positions agree with TRBD2. The germline V gene encodes CDR1 SEHNR and CDR2 FQNEAQ (reference sequence). Germline trimming cut 2 bases from V and 5 bases from J; bases unmatched to any gene: 11. CDR3 length equals 17 residues.